This T cell receptor (beta chain) was found in a study of beta chain features in type 1 diabetes (dated by TCRdb to the late 2010s). With regard to the full study: Mean age, gender distribution, total cell number and subset yield were not different between patients and healthy donors. Naive and central memory subsets were obtained from all 30 or so donors, but regulatory and stem cell-like memory subsets were isolated from only 8 patients and roughly eight healthy donors. A total of roughly 100 million sorted cells were examined across all samples, and the number of cells per subset was strongly correlated with RNA yield. The study compared the TCRB repertoires of sorted circulating CD4+ T cell subsets in recently diagnosed type 1 diabetes patients with those in matched healthy donors. Beyond this particular receptor, the publication reports: Shorter templates might be favored by PCR, yet because patient and control samples were amplified and corrected together, any such skew would affect both groups equally. A moderate but significant shortening of TCRB CDR3 length was observed in type 1 diabetes patients in all four CD4+ subsets. Sequencing cDNA rather than genomic DNA could over-represent highly expressing activated cells, although activation and CD3 levels did not differ between groups. Because small numbers of individuals were included in the HLA sub-analyses, any influence of HLA type on TCRB rearrangement was left unresolved. Naive, central memory and regulatory TCRB repertoires appeared more similar among patients than among healthy donors. Fewer insertions and more nucleotide deletions at VDJ recombination sites were observed in patients with type 1 diabetes, implying thymic rearrangement abnormalities.

The entire isolated RNA was reverse transcribed using the High Capacity cDNA Reverse Transcription Kit, and thus expressed TCRB transcripts were sequenced. Deep immunoSEQ sequencing was applied to naive, central memory and regulatory T cell samples, giving an average of roughly 3.6 million total reads per sample. Sorted cells were lysed in RLT buffer, and RNA was extracted using DNase-treated RNeasy Micro or Mini kits according to cell number. To prevent cross-contamination, every cell subset was processed on its own, while patient and healthy donor samples were processed together. Using the immunoSEQ multiplex PCR, TCRB sequences were amplified from cDNA into 87-bp fragments spanning the CDR3 region. Sequencing of the amplicons was performed on the Illumina HiSeq platform. As for the authors' bioinformatics: Synthetic template baselines were used to correct PCR bias computationally, reads within Hamming distance 2 were collapsed, and singletons that could not be merged were discarded. Reads were aligned against IMGT to assign V, D and J genes, CDR3 length and insertions or deletions at six rearrangement sites. Within each subset, clonotype counts were normalized to sorted cell number, and only after that were true diversity and Gini coefficients computed with the tcR R package. The overlap coefficient, calculated on TCRB nucleotide sequences, was used to measure repertoire sharing. TCRdb's version of the immuneACCESS table is confined to in-frame rearrangements and falls short of the full clone set. An unresolved V gene accounts for under half of the shortfall where checked; the remainder is of unknown origin. The V and J calls and clone size are taken from that table; D and trimming were inferred from the DNA. The sample data list about 70,000 clones, and around 49% of these were observed just once. The ten most abundant clones make up 0.7% of the sample.

From each donor, a single peripheral blood sample of around 120 mL on average was drawn into heparinised tubes. A BD FACSAria II and a panel including CD45RO, CCR7, CD25, CD127, CD95 and CD27 were used to sort naive, central memory, regulatory and stem cell-like memory CD4+ T cells. All sorted populations exceeded 95% purity. PBMCs were isolated right away by Lymphoprep density gradient centrifugation and were stained directly, without culture. So that batch effects would be minimized, each experiment stained and sorted samples in pairs, pairing one healthy donor with one patient. With regard to this clone: The antigen it recognizes is unknown. One base away there is no much larger clone; base qualities are not given.

The CDR1 and CDR2 encoded by the germline V gene are SGHTS and YDEGEE. The cysteine opens and the phenylalanine closes a CDR3 of 15 amino acids. Only CDR3 DNA remains: 45 bases, in frame from the first base. V and J lose 3 bases and 7 bases, and a span of 17 bases separates them. This TCR came from a man aged 25-45 years with type 1 diabetes. The sequence is built from TRBV5-8 and TRBJ1-5; TRBD1 is possibly the D segment (5 matching bases). Material: central memory CD4+ T cells from blood. The nucleotide sequence reads as follows: TGTGCCAGCAGCTCCCCCCGGGGGGGGAGCCAGCCCCAGCATTTT. This encodes CASSSPRGGSQPQHF.